Sequencing of this T cell receptor beta chain was carried out in a study of beta chain features in type 1 diabetes (dated by TCRdb to 2017 to 2018). Background for the entire study: Patients and healthy donors did not differ in mean age, gender distribution, total cell number or subset yield. A total of some 110 million sorted cells were examined across all samples, and a strong correlation was observed between cell number per subset and RNA yield. In the study, TCRB repertoires of sorted circulating CD4+ T cell subsets from recently diagnosed type 1 diabetes patients were compared with those of matched healthy donors. Naive and central memory subsets were obtained from all 30 or so donors, but regulatory and stem cell-like memory subsets were isolated from only 8 patients and about 8 healthy donors. Points the paper makes about the study in general: In all four CD4+ subsets, TCRB CDR3 length was moderately but significantly shorter in type 1 diabetes patients. PCR might favor shorter templates, but patient and control samples were amplified and corrected together, so any skew would affect both groups equally. The naive, central memory and regulatory TCRB repertoires appeared to resemble one another more closely among patients than among healthy donors. Because cDNA was sequenced instead of genomic DNA, highly expressing activated cells could be over-represented, though the groups showed no difference in activation or CD3 levels. Because small numbers of individuals were included in the HLA sub-analyses, any influence of HLA type on TCRB rearrangement was left unresolved. At VDJ recombination sites, type 1 diabetes patients had fewer insertions and more deleted nucleotides, which implies abnormalities in thymic rearrangement.

Turning to this clone: Its antigen remains unidentified. It has no much larger one-base neighbor in the sample; base qualities were not kept.

The High Capacity cDNA Reverse Transcription Kit was used to reverse transcribe all of the isolated RNA, meaning that expressed TCRB transcripts were what got sequenced. Naive, central memory and regulatory T cell samples underwent deep immunoSEQ sequencing, averaging roughly 3.5 million total reads per sample. After sorted cells were lysed in RLT buffer, RNA was extracted with DNase-treated RNeasy Micro or Mini kits, with the choice depending on cell number. Each cell subset was processed on its own to prevent cross-contamination, while patient and healthy donor samples were processed together. Using the immunoSEQ multiplex PCR, TCRB sequences were amplified from cDNA into 87-bp fragments spanning the CDR3 region. Sequencing of the amplicons was done on the Illumina HiSeq platform. The original pipeline was this. PCR bias was computationally corrected using synthetic template baselines, reads within Hamming distance 2 were collapsed, and singletons that could not be merged were discarded. By aligning reads against IMGT, V, D and J genes, CDR3 length, and insertions or deletions at six rearrangement sites were assigned. Within each subset, clonotype counts were normalized to sorted cell number, and only after that were true diversity and Gini coefficients computed with the tcR R package. The overlap coefficient, calculated on TCRB nucleotide sequences, was used to measure repertoire sharing. Out-of-frame TCRB sequences from naive cells were analyzed as a proxy for the pre-selection repertoire. Imported from immuneACCESS, the table was reduced by TCRdb to in-frame sequences with V and J called. These copies leave out some clones; in studies compared against another copy, an unresolved V gene accounts for under half, and the cause of the remainder is not known. The V and J calls and clone size are taken from that table; D and trimming were inferred from the DNA. The sample table shows about 400,000 clones, and roughly 12% are seen once. Approximately 0.01% of the sample is held by the ten biggest clonotypes.

CDR1 and CDR2 were assigned from the germline V gene as ENHRY and SYGVKD. Including cysteine and phenylalanine, the CDR3 has 15 amino acids. The sequence is cut down to CDR3 DNA, 45 bases in frame from base 1. Deletion took 2 bases off V and 7 bases off J, with a span of 17 bases between the germline ends. A single peripheral blood draw of around 0.11 L on average was collected from each donor into heparinised tubes. Naive, central memory, regulatory and stem cell-like memory CD4+ T cells were sorted on a BD FACSAria II using a panel including CD45RO, CCR7, CD25, CD127, CD95 and CD27. Every sorted population had a purity above 98%. PBMCs were separated immediately by Lymphoprep density gradient centrifugation and were stained directly, without being cultured. So that batch effects would be minimized, each experiment stained and sorted samples in pairs, pairing one healthy donor with one patient.

Here the chain combines TRBV10-3 and TRBJ1-2; the D gene is unclear. This sequence originates from a woman aged 18-35 years with type 1 diabetes. Sequencing was done on a sample of naive CD4+ T cells from blood. Taken with the paper, the label for cell subset or site translates to: true naive CD4+ T cells. The CDR3 region has the sequence CAISEVRATLSGYTF. The nucleotides are TGTGCCATCAGTGAGGTTAGAGCTACTCTATCTGGCTACACCTTC.